This T cell receptor beta chain is drawn from a study of blood T cell repertoires in COVID-19. Study-wide background: Whether acute or convalescent, the COVID-19 samples came from the United States, Italy and Spain.

In germline, CDR1 is SGHTA, CDR2 FQGNSA. The CDR3 is 15 amino acids. Recruits, aged roughly 18 to 89 years, lived in 24 US areas. As originally analysed: It was from reference gene primer amplification that nucleated cell counts were estimated. The protocol was immunoSEQ multiplex PCR, while the TCRdb copy is restricted to in-frame clones and leaves out a portion. The DNA gave D and trimming, while V, J and clone size come from that table. There are fewer than 250,000 clones in the sample; 85% occur only once, and around 10% lies in the top ten. This chain connects TRBV7-2 to TRBJ2-2; 8 bases map to TRBD2. This TCR derives from a woman in her forties or fifties with acute COVID-19. Sequenced: PBMCs or T cells enriched from blood (not recorded which). DNA of the CDR3: TGTGTCTCGGGAGGGGCACTCCCGGGGACCGGGGAGCTGTTTTTT. Translated: CVSGGALPGTGELFF.